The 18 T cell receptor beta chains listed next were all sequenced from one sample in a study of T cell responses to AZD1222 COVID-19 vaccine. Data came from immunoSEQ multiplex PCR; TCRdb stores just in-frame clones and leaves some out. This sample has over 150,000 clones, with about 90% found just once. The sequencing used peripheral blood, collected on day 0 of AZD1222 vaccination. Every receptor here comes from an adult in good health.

The CDR3 sequence: CASRKSRIRDHPLSYEQYF. CDR3 DNA sequence: TGTGCCAGCAGAAAAAGTCGGATCAGGGACCACCCTCTCTCCTACGAGCAGTACTTC. The chain joins TRBV21-1 to TRBJ2-7. TRBV21-1 is a recognized pseudogene. This CDR3 has 19 amino acids.

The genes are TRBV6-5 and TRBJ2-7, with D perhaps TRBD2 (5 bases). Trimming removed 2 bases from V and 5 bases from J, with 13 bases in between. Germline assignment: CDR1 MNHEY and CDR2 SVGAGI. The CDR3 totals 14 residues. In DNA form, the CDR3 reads TGTGCCAGCAGTTACATTACCGGGAACAACGAGCAGTACTTC. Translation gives CASSYITGNNEQYF.

CDR3 nucleotide sequence: TGTGCCAGCAGCCCACGCGTGGCACTAGCGGGAGAAGAAGCGTACGAGCAGTACTTC. Translating it yields CASSPRVALAGEEAYEQYF. This chain connects TRBV7-7 to TRBJ2-7, with 11 positions matching TRBD2. J lost 4 bases, V lost 5 bases, and 19 bases had no gene match. In germline, CDR1 is SSHAT, CDR2 FNYEAQ (reference sequence). CDR3 size: 19 residues. The full variable domain, rest sourced from reference TRBV7-7 and TRBJ2-7, is GAGVSQSPRYKVTKRGQDVTLRCDPISSHATLYWYQQALGQGPEFLTYFNYEAQPDKSGLPSDRFSAERPEGSISTLTIQRTEQRDSAMYRCASSPRVALAGEEAYEQYFGPGTRLTVT.

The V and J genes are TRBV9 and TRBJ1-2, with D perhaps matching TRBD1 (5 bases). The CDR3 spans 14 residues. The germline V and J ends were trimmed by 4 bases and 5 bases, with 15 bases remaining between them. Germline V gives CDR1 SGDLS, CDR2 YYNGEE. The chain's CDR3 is CASSPGQGGYGYTF. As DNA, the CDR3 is TGTGCCAGCAGCCCTGGGCAGGGCGGGTATGGCTACACCTTC.

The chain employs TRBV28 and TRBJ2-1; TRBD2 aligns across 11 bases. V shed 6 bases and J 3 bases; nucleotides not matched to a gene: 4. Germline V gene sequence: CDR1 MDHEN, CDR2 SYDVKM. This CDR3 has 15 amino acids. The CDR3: CASRTSGANYNEQFF. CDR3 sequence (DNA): TGTGCCAGCAGGACTAGCGGGGCGAACTACAATGAGCAGTTCTTC.

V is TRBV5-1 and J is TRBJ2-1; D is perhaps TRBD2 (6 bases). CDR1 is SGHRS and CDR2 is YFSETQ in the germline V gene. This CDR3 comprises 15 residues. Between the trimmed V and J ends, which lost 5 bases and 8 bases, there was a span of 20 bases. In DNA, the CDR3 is TGCGCCAGCAGTCCGGGGGTAGCGGAGGGGCATGAGCAGTTCTTC. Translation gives CASSPGVAEGHEQFF.

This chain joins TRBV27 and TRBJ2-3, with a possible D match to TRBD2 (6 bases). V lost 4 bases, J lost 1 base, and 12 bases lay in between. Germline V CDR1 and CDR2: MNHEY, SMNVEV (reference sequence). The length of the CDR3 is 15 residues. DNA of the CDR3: TGTGCCAGCAGTTCCTGGGGGGAGGGCACAGATACGCAGTATTTT. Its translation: CASSSWGEGTDTQYF.

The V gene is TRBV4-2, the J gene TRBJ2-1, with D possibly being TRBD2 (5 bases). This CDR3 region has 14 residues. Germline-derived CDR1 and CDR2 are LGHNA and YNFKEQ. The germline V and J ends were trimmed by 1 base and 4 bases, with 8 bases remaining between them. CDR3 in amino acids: CASSQAGRYNEQFF. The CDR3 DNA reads TGTGCCAGCAGCCAAGCGGGAAGGTACAATGAGCAGTTCTTC.

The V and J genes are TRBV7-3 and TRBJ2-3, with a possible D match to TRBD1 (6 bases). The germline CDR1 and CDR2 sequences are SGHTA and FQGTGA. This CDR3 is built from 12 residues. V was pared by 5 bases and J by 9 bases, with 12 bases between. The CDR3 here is CASSTNRATQYF. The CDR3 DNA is TGTGCCAGCAGCACAAACAGGGCAACGCAGTATTTT. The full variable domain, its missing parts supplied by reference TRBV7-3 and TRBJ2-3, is GAGVSQTPSNKVTEKGKYVELRCDPISGHTALYWYRQSLGQGPEFLIYFQGTGAADDSGLPNDRFFAVRPEGSVSTLKIQRTERGDSAVYLCASSTNRATQYFGPGTRLTVL.

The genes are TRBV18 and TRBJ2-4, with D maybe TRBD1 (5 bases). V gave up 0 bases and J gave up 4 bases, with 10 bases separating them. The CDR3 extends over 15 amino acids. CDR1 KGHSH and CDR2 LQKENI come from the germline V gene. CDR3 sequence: CASSPPIGAKNIQYF. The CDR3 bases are TGTGCCAGCTCACCACCTATTGGGGCTAAAAACATTCAGTACTTC.

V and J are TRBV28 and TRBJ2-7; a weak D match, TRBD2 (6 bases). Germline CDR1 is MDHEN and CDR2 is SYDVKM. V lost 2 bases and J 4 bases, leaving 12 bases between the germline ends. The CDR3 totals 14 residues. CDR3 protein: CASSLGLAPYEQYF. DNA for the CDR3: TGTGCCAGCAGTTTAGGGCTAGCGCCTTACGAGCAGTACTTC.

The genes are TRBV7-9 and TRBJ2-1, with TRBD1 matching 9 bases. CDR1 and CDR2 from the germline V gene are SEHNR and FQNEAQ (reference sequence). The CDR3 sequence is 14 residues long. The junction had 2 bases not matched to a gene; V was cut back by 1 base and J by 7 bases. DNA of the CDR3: TGTGCCAGCAGCTTAGTGGGACAGGGAAATGAGCAGTTCTTC. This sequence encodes CASSLVGQGNEQFF.

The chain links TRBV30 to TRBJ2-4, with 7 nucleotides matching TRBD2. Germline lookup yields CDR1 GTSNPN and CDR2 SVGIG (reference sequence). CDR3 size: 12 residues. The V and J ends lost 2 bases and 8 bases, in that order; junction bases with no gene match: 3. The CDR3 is CAWSPGRDIQYF. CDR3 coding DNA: TGTGCCTGGAGTCCAGGGAGGGACATTCAGTACTTC.

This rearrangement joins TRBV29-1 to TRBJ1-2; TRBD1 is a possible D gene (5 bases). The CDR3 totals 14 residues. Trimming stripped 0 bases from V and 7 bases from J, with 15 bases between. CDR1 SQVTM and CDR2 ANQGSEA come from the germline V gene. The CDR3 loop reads CSVEDAREFGGYTF. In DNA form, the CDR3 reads TGCAGCGTTGAAGACGCCAGGGAATTCGGTGGCTACACCTTC. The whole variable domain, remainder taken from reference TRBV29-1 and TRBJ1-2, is SAVISQKPSRDICQRGTSLTIQCQVDSQVTMMFWYRQQPGQSLTLIATANQGSEATYESGFVIDKFPISRPNLTFSTLTVSNMSPEDSSIYLCSVEDAREFGGYTFGSGTRLTVV.

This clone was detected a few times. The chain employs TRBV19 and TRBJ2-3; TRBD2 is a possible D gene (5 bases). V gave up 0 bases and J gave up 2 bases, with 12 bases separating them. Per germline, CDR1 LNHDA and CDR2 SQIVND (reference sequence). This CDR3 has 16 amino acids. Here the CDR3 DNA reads TGTGCCAGTAGTATAGATCCTAGCAGTTACACAGATACGCAGTATTTT. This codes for CASSIDPSSYTDTQYF.

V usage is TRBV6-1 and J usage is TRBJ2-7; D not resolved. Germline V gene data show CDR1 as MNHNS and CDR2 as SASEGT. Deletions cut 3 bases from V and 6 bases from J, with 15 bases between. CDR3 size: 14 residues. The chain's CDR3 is CASSEAQVAFEQYF. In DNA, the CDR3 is TGTGCCAGCAGTGAGGCGCAGGTGGCCTTCGAGCAGTACTTC.

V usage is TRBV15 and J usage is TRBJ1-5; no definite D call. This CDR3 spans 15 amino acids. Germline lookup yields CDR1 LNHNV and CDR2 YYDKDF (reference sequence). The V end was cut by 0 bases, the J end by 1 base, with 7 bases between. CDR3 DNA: TGTGCCACCAGCAGAGATGTTAGCAGCAATCAGCCCCAGCATTTT. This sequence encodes CATSRDVSSNQPQHF. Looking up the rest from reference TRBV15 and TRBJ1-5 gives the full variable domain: DAMVIQNPRYQVTQFGKPVTLSCSQTLNHNVMYWYQQKSSQAPKLLFHYYDKDFNNEADTPDNFQSRRPNTSFCFLDIRSPGLGDTAMYLCATSRDVSSNQPQHFGDGTRLSIL.

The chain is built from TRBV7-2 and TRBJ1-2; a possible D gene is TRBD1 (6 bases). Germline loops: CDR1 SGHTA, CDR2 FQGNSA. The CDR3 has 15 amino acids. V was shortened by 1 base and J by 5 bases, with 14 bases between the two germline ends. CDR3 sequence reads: CASSLEAGRGYGYTF. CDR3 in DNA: TGTGCCAGCAGCTTAGAGGCCGGGAGGGGGTATGGCTACACCTTC.